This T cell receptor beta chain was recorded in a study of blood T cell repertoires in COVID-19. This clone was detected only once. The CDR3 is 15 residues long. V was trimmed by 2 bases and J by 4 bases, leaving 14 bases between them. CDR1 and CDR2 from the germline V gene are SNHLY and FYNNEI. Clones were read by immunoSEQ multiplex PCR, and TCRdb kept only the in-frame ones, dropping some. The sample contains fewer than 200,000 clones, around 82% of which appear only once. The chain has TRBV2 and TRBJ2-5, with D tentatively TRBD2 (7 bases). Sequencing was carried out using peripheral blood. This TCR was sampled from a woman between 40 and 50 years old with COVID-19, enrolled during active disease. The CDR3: CASSEIGGRRETQYF. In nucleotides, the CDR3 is TGTGCCAGCAGTGAAATCGGGGGGCGAAGAGAGACCCAGTACTTC.